This is a list of T cell receptor beta chains from one sample in a study of tumor and adjacent non-tumor tissue in lung cancer. MiXCR, applied by TCRdb to the multiplex PCR reads, yields one record per CDR3 protein. The repertoire consists of 52,000 or so distinct CDR3 sequences, with about 70% occurring once and the leading ten covering 20% to 30%. The specimen was distant non-tumor lung tissue. The source of these receptors is an older woman with non-small cell lung cancer. Both conserved end residues are part of each CDR3. Each record gives: J gene, V gene, D gene, clone size, CDR3 protein, CDR3 DNA. D genes are given only for firm matches. Clone size is not always given. Where it is, it says once, few, many or a class for expanded clones.

J: TRBJ2-1
V: TRBV30
D: NA
size: NA
CDR3: CVWTESGEQFF
DNA: TGTGTCTGGACCGAGTCTGGTGAGCAGTTCTTC

J: TRBJ2-5
V: TRBV20-1
D: NA
size: NA
CDR3: CSTGQETQCF
DNA: TGCAGTACTGGCCAAGAGACCCAGTGCTTC

J: TRBJ2-1
V: TRBV6-2/TRBV6-3
D: NA
size: NA
CDR3: CASIATLSYNEQFF
DNA: TGTGCCAGCATCGCGACACTCTCCTACAATGAGCAATTCTTC

J: TRBJ2-7
V: TRBV25-1
D: TRBD2
size: few
CDR3: CASSWTSGRRNEQYF
DNA: TGTGCCAGCAGTTGGACTAGCGGGAGGAGGAACGAGCAGTACTTC

J: TRBJ2-5
V: TRBV6-5
D: NA
size: NA
CDR3: CASNYDSQETQYF
DNA: TGTGCCAGCAATTACGACAGCCAAGAGACCCAATACTTC

J: TRBJ2-5
V: TRBV12-3/TRBV12-4
D: TRBD1
size: NA
CDR3: CANRSRDRGPVRYQETQYF
DNA: TGTGCCAACAGATCAAGGGACAGGGGGCCGGTCCGGTACCAAGAGACCCAGTACTTC

J: TRBJ2-5
V: TRBV6-5
D: NA
size: NA
CDR3: CAGSCPTFDRIRGYQETQCF
DNA: TGTGCCGGCAGTTGCCCTACGTTCGACAGGATAAGGGGGTACCAAGAGACCCAGTGCTTC

J: TRBJ2-1
V: TRBV6-6
D: NA
size: NA
CDR3: CASSYDGRRARNEQFF
DNA: TGTGCTAGCAGTTACGATGGCAGGAGGGCCCGGAATGAGCAGTTCTTC

J: TRBJ2-3
V: TRBV30
D: TRBD1
size: NA
CDR3: CAWIRDSIDTQYF
DNA: TGTGCCTGGATTCGGGACAGCATAGATACGCAGTATTTT

J: TRBJ2-7
V: TRBV6-5
D: TRBD2
size: NA
CDR3: CTSSPRSPAGGYEQYF
DNA: TGTACCAGCAGTCCTCGTAGTCCAGCGGGAGGCTACGAGCAGTACTTC

J: TRBJ2-6
V: TRBV2
D: NA
size: many
CDR3: CASRKSSGANVLTF
DNA: TGTGCCAGCCGGAAAAGCTCTGGGGCCAACGTCCTGACTTTC

J: TRBJ2-1
V: TRBV11-2
D: TRBD2
size: NA
CDR3: CASSLVSGVVPEQFF
DNA: TGTGCCAGCAGCTTAGTTAGCGGGGTGGTACCTGAGCAGTTCTTC

J: TRBJ1-1
V: TRBV29-1
D: NA
size: few
CDR3: CSTLGLGLNTEAYF
DNA: TGTAGCACCCTTGGGTTGGGTTTGAACACTGAAGCTTACTTT

J: TRBJ1-5
V: TRBV12-3/TRBV12-4
D: NA
size: medium-sized
CDR3: CASSFGPNQPQHF
DNA: TGTGCCAGCAGTTTTGGCCCCAATCAGCCCCAGCATTTT

J: TRBJ2-5
V: TRBV12-3/TRBV12-4
D: TRBD1
size: NA
CDR3: CVSRDGQALYQETQYF
DNA: TGTGTCAGCAGGGACGGACAGGCCCTTTACCAAGAGACCCAGTACTTC

J: TRBJ2-6
V: TRBV28
D: NA
size: many
CDR3: CASSPQGGSSGANVLTF
DNA: TGTGCCAGCAGTCCCCAGGGGGGGAGCTCTGGGGCCAACGTCCTGACTTTC

J: TRBJ1-1
V: TRBV29-1
D: NA
size: once
CDR3: CGVVDLKYFMNTEAFF
DNA: TGCGGCGTTGTAGATCTTAAATACTTCATGAACACTGAAGCTTTCTTT

J: TRBJ2-3
V: TRBV28
D: NA
size: once
CDR3: CAGSPGNSGLDTHYF
DNA: TGTGCCGGCAGTCCTGGGAACTCGGGCCTAGATACGCACTATTTT

J: TRBJ2-3
V: TRBV6-2/TRBV6-3
D: TRBD1
size: NA
CDR3: CSSSLTGQNTQYF
DNA: TGTTCCAGCAGTTTGACAGGGCAGAATACGCAGTATTTT

J: TRBJ2-5
V: TRBV20-1
D: NA
size: NA
CDR3: CSARDFTIGLGETQYF
DNA: TGCAGTGCTCGAGATTTTACTATCGGTCTCGGGGAGACCCAGTACTTC

J: TRBJ2-7
V: TRBV4-3
D: NA
size: NA
CDR3: CASSQDSGRMHYF
DNA: TGCGCCAGCAGCCAAGATTCAGGCCGGATGCACTACTTC

J: TRBJ1-6
V: TRBV6-5
D: NA
size: NA
CDR3: CANVQTWGSYNSPLHF
DNA: TGTGCTAACGTCCAGACATGGGGCTCCTATAATTCACCCCTCCACTTT

J: TRBJ1-6
V: TRBV6-5
D: NA
size: NA
CDR3: CASHSLVGGNSLLHF
DNA: TGTGCTAGCCATTCCCTTGTGGGCGGGAATTCACTCCTCCACTTT

J: TRBJ2-1
V: TRBV7-9
D: NA
size: NA
CDR3: CASSRQDRDSYNEQFF
DNA: TGTGCCAGCAGCCGACAGGACCGAGACTCCTACAATGAGCAGTTCTTC

J: TRBJ2-4
V: TRBV28
D: NA
size: NA
CDR3: CASTRQERGYANIQYF
DNA: TGTGCCAGCACCCGTCAGGAGAGGGGTTACGCAAACATTCAGTACTTC

J: TRBJ2-2
V: TRBV5-4
D: NA
size: NA
CDR3: CASSLGTGRRGTGELFF
DNA: TGTGCCAGCAGCTTGGGGACTGGCAGGAGGGGCACCGGGGAGCTGTTTTTT

J: TRBJ1-5
V: TRBV6-2/TRBV6-3
D: TRBD1
size: NA
CDR3: CASSYPSADRERYSNQPQHF
DNA: TGTGCCAGCAGTTACCCCTCCGCGGACAGGGAGAGGTATAGCAATCAGCCCCAGCATTTT